The entry below gives a single TCR beta chain sequence along with its context. Method: immunoSEQ multiplex PCR; TCRdb's copy keeps in-frame clones and lacks some. Altogether about 59,000 clones are present, about 94% being singletons, with the ten largest covering 2.5% to 3%. The sample belongs to a study of T cell changes during pregnancy in multiple sclerosis. Trimming at V came to 5 bases and at J to 4 bases, leaving 5 bases not matched to a gene. Per the germline V gene, CDR1 is LNHDA and CDR2 is SQIVND (reference sequence). CDR3 length equals 13 residues. The source of this sequence is a female donor with multiple sclerosis, enrolled in a pregnancy study. The rearrangement links TRBV19 to TRBJ2-7; 7 bases fit TRBD1. Sequenced material: CD8+ T cells from peripheral blood mononuclear cells, taken after pregnancy. The CDR3 loop reads CASSPMTGYEQYF. The CDR3 DNA reads as TGTGCCAGTAGTCCAATGACAGGGTACGAGCAGTACTTC.